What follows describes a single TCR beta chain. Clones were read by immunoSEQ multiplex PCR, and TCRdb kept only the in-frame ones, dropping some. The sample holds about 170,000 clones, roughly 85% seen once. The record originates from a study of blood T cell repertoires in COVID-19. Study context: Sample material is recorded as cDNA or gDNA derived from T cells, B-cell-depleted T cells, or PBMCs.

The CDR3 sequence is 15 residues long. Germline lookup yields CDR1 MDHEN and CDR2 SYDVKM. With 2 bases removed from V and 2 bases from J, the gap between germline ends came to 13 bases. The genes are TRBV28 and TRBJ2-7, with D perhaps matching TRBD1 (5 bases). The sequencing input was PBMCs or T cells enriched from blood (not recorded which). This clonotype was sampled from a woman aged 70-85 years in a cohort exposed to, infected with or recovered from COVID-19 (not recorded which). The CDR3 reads CASSLIQGKTYEQYF. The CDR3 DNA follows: TGTGCCAGCAGTTTAATCCAGGGAAAGACCTACGAGCAGTACTTC.